The 2 T cell receptor beta chains presented below share a single source sample, sequenced in a study of T cell responses to AZD1222 COVID-19 vaccine. Profiling relied on immunoSEQ multiplex PCR, and the TCRdb table lists in-frame clones only, not all of them. The sample includes about 140,000 clones, 70% to 90% of them seen just once. The sample consisted of peripheral blood, taken on day 0 of AZD1222 vaccination. Receptors were obtained from an adult in good health.

The chain links TRBV30 to TRBJ1-2; D unclear. Germline lookup yields CDR1 GTSNPN and CDR2 SVGIG (reference sequence). V lost 4 bases and J lost 4, with 10 bases in between. This CDR3 spans 12 amino acids. In DNA, the CDR3 is TGTGCCTGGACGGTGGAAGGCTATGGCTACACCTTC. Translated, it gives CAWTVEGYGYTF.

The genes are TRBV5-4 and TRBJ2-7; no clear D. This CDR3 spans 12 amino acids. Germline V gene sequence: CDR1 SGHNT, CDR2 YYREEE (reference sequence). Trimming took 0 bases from V and 6 from J, leaving 7 bases between them. CDR3 DNA sequence: TGTGCCAGCAGCTTGGCTTGGGGCGAGCAGTACTTC. Protein product: CASSLAWGEQYF.